Reported below is one TCR beta chain. Antigen: not known. Germline CDR1 and CDR2: SQVTM and ANQGSEA. This CDR3 contains 14 residues. V lost 3 bases to trimming and J lost 1 base, with 12 bases between them. Isolated RNA was reverse transcribed in full, so expressed TCRB transcripts were sequenced. Produced via immunoSEQ multiplex PCR; TCRdb's table is partial and in-frame only. This table has approximately 150,000 clones, 9% to 10% appearing once. The data are from a study of beta chain features in type 1 diabetes. Findings and limits, study-wide: In all four CD4+ subsets, TCRB CDR3 length was significantly, moderately reduced in type 1 diabetes. PCR might favor shorter templates, but any such skew would affect patients and controls equally. Sampled from patients, naive, central memory and Treg TCRB repertoires appeared more similar than those sampled from healthy donors.

One heparinised draw of blood, averaging around 100 mL, came from each donor. This receptor was identified in a woman between 40 and 55 years old in good health. This rearrangement joins TRBV29-1 to TRBJ1-1, with D possibly matching TRBD1 (6 bases). Sample: central memory CD4+ T cells from blood. Here the CDR3 DNA reads TGCAGCGTTGATTGGACCAGGGGGAACACTGAAGCTTTCTTT. Protein sequence: CSVDWTRGNTEAFF.